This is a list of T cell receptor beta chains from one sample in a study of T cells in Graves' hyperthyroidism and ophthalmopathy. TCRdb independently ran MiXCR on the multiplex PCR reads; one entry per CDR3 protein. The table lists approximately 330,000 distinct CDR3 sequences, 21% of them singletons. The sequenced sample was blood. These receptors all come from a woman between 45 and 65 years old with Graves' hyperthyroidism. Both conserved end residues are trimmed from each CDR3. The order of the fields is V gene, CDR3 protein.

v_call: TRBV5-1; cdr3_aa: ASSLTGGRGQETQY
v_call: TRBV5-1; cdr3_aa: ASSLGAGQGVGGELF
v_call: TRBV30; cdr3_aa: AWAGHNTGELF
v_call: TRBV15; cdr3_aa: ATSIQAGGGNEQF
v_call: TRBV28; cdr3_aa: ASRKTGDQPQH
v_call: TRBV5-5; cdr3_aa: ASSLNWGQETQY
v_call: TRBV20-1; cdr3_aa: SARGAVGLSSYNEQF
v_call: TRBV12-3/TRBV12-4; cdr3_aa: ASSPDLAGGQETQY
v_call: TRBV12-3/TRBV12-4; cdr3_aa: ASSFETQY
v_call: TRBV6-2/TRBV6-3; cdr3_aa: ASRIRGGYGYT
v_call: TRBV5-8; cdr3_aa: ASSFGDRVSNGYT
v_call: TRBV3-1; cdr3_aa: ASSRPGTANTEAF
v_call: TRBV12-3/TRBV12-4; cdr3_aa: ASKLEGGRNQPQH